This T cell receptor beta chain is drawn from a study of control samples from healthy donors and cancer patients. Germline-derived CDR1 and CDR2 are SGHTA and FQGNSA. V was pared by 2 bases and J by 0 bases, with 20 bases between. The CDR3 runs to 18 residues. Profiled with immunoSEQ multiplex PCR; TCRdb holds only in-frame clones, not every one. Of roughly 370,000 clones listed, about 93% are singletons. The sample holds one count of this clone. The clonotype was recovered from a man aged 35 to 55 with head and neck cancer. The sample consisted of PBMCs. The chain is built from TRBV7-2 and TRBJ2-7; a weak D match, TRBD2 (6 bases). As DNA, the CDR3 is TGTGCCAGCAGCTTATCATATGGCGCGGGACCGAGCTCCTACGAGCAGTACTTC. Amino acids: CASSLSYGAGPSSYEQYF.